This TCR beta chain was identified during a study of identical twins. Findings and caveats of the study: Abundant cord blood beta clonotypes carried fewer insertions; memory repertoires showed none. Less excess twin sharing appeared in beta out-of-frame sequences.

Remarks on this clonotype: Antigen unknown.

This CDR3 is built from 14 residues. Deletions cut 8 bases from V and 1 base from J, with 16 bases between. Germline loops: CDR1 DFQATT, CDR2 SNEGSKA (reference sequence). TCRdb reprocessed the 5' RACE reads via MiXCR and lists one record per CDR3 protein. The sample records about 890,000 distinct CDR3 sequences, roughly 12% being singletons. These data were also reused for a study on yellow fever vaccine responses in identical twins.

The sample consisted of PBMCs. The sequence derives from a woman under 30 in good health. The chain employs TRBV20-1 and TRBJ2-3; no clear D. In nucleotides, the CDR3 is TGCAGTTCAAAAGGACGATTTGGCACAGATACGCAGTATTTT. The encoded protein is CSSKGRFGTDTQYF.